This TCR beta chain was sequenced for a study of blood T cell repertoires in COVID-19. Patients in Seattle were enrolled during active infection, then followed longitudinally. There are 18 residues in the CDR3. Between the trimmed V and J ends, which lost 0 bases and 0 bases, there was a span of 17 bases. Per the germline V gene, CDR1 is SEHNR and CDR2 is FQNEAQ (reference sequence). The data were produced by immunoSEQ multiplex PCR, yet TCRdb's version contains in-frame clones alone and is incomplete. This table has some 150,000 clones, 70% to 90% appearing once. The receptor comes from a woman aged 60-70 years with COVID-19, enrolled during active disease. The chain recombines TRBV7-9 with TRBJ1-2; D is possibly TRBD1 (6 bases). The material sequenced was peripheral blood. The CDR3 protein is CASSLAGQGKGANYGYTF. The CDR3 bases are TGTGCCAGCAGCTTAGCGGGTCAGGGCAAGGGGGCTAACTATGGCTACACCTTC.